This TCR beta chain was identified in a study of technical replicates of blood from a few donors. The germline CDR1 and CDR2 sequences are MGHRA and YSYEKL. V gave up 9 bases and J gave up 1 base, with 18 bases separating them. The CDR3 is 15 residues long. This clone was observed a single time. The data were produced by immunoSEQ multiplex PCR, yet TCRdb's version contains in-frame clones alone and is incomplete. The sample carries 66,000 or so clones, more than 95% recorded once. The TCR sequence derives from a human donor in good health. The chain uses TRBV4-1 and TRBJ1-1; D is perhaps TRBD1 (6 bases). Material for sequencing was T cells isolated from PBMCs. In nucleotides, the CDR3 is TGCGCCAGTAGGTTTTGGGAAGGGGGGAACACTGAAGCTTTCTTT. The encoded protein is CASRFWEGGNTEAFF.